The source of this TCR beta chain is a study of spatial heterogeneity in lung cancer. The CDR3 spans 14 residues. V gave up 5 bases and J gave up 8 bases; unmatched junction bases: 6. Germline V gives CDR1 MNHEY, CDR2 SMNVEV (reference sequence). Via MiXCR, TCRdb re-called the 5' RACE reads, giving one row per CDR3 protein. The sample includes around 63,000 distinct CDR3 sequences, 8.4% seen only once; the top ten take over 13%. Time point specified: sample taken at primary tumor resection. Material for sequencing was whole RNA from tumor, nontumor lung or frozen PBMC, left unsorted. This clonotype was sampled from a female donor with early-stage non-small cell lung cancer. The chain combines TRBV27 with TRBJ2-4, with 10 bases identical to TRBD1. Sequencing used PBMCs, obtained at surgery. DNA of the CDR3: TGTGCCAGCAGTCCGACAGGGGGCTTGGACATTCAGTACTTC. As protein: CASSPTGGLDIQYF.